This is a list of T cell receptor beta chains from one sample in a study of T cell responses to AZD1222 COVID-19 vaccine. The protocol was immunoSEQ multiplex PCR, while the TCRdb copy is restricted to in-frame clones and leaves out a portion. The sample holds under 100,000 clones, about 87% seen once. The specimen was peripheral blood, collected on day 0 of AZD1222 vaccination. The receptors come from an adult in good health. Both conserved end residues are part of each CDR3. Fields, in order: D gene, clone size, CDR3 length, J gene, V gene, CDR3 protein, CDR3 DNA. D genes are given only for firm matches. Clone size is stated in some rows and not others, as once, few, many or a class when expanded.

D gene: .; clone size: .; CDR3 length: 16; J gene: TRBJ1-2; V gene: TRBV6-1; CDR3 protein: CASSEAHSLPTSGYTF; CDR3 DNA: TGTGCCAGCAGTGAAGCGCATTCTCTCCCCACGAGTGGCTACACCTTC
D gene: .; clone size: .; CDR3 length: 17; J gene: TRBJ1-4; V gene: TRBV28; CDR3 protein: CASSLGGAGVEREKLFF; CDR3 DNA: TGTGCCAGCAGTTTAGGAGGGGCAGGGGTCGAAAGAGAAAAACTGTTTTTT
D gene: .; clone size: .; CDR3 length: 15; J gene: TRBJ2-7; V gene: TRBV28; CDR3 protein: CASSSPQGRSDEQYF; CDR3 DNA: TGTGCCAGCAGTTCCCCACAGGGGAGGAGCGACGAGCAGTACTTC
D gene: .; clone size: .; CDR3 length: 12; J gene: TRBJ2-7; V gene: TRBV11-2; CDR3 protein: CASSQHPYEQYF; CDR3 DNA: TGTGCCAGCAGCCAACACCCCTACGAGCAGTACTTC
D gene: .; clone size: .; CDR3 length: 14; J gene: TRBJ2-7; V gene: TRBV6-5; CDR3 protein: CASSPRAGTYEQYF; CDR3 DNA: TGTGCCAGCAGTCCCCGGGCAGGGACATACGAGCAGTACTTC
D gene: TRBD1; clone size: .; CDR3 length: 15; J gene: TRBJ2-7; V gene: TRBV6-6; CDR3 protein: CASSYYDRGTYEQYF; CDR3 DNA: TGTGCCAGCAGTTACTACGACAGGGGGACCTACGAGCAGTACTTC
D gene: .; clone size: .; CDR3 length: 16; J gene: TRBJ1-1; V gene: TRBV5-4; CDR3 protein: CASSLAVLGVGTEAFF; CDR3 DNA: TGTGCCAGCAGCTTGGCAGTTCTGGGGGTCGGCACTGAAGCTTTCTTT
D gene: .; clone size: .; CDR3 length: 14; J gene: TRBJ1-1; V gene: TRBV7-9; CDR3 protein: CASSARDLNTEAFF; CDR3 DNA: TGTGCCAGCAGCGCAAGGGACTTAAACACTGAAGCTTTCTTT
D gene: TRBD2; clone size: few; CDR3 length: 17; J gene: TRBJ2-7; V gene: TRBV27; CDR3 protein: CASSFRLAGAVWGEQYF; CDR3 DNA: TGTGCCAGCAGTTTCAGACTAGCGGGAGCGGTATGGGGCGAGCAGTACTTC
D gene: .; clone size: .; CDR3 length: 15; J gene: TRBJ2-1; V gene: TRBV5-1; CDR3 protein: CASSLTGTQGPEQFF; CDR3 DNA: TGCGCCAGCAGCTTAACCGGTACCCAGGGCCCTGAGCAGTTCTTC
D gene: .; clone size: .; CDR3 length: 16; J gene: TRBJ1-1; V gene: TRBV5-1; CDR3 protein: CASSPDTVTGNTEAFF; CDR3 DNA: TGCGCCAGCAGCCCGGACACGGTGACGGGGAACACTGAAGCTTTCTTT
D gene: TRBD1; clone size: once; CDR3 length: 14; J gene: TRBJ1-5; V gene: TRBV10-3; CDR3 protein: CAISPGQGYQPQHF; CDR3 DNA: TGTGCCATCAGTCCAGGACAGGGCTATCAGCCCCAGCATTTT
D gene: .; clone size: few; CDR3 length: 13; J gene: TRBJ2-7; V gene: TRBV9; CDR3 protein: CASTSPGMREQYF; CDR3 DNA: TGTGCCAGCACTTCCCCGGGGATGCGGGAGCAGTACTTC
D gene: .; clone size: once; CDR3 length: 16; J gene: TRBJ1-6; V gene: TRBV4-1; CDR3 protein: CASSKTRFEGDSPLHF; CDR3 DNA: TGCGCCAGCAGCAAAACAAGGTTTGAGGGAGATTCACCCCTCCACTTT
D gene: .; clone size: .; CDR3 length: 14; J gene: TRBJ2-4; V gene: TRBV6-2/TRBV6-3; CDR3 protein: CASSRTGAKNIQYF; CDR3 DNA: TGTGCCAGCAGTCGAACGGGGGCCAAAAACATTCAGTACTTC
D gene: .; clone size: .; CDR3 length: 16; J gene: TRBJ1-1; V gene: TRBV6-5; CDR3 protein: CASSYSQHSMNTEAFF; CDR3 DNA: TGTGCCAGCAGTTACTCCCAGCATTCGATGAACACTGAAGCTTTCTTT
D gene: .; clone size: .; CDR3 length: 15; J gene: TRBJ2-2; V gene: TRBV14; CDR3 protein: CASSQELGNTGELFF; CDR3 DNA: TGTGCCAGCAGCCAAGAATTAGGGAACACCGGGGAGCTGTTTTTT
D gene: .; clone size: .; CDR3 length: 15; J gene: TRBJ2-5; V gene: TRBV28; CDR3 protein: CASSPPQGRGETQYF; CDR3 DNA: TGTGCCAGCAGTCCGCCACAGGGAAGGGGAGAGACCCAGTACTTC
D gene: .; clone size: .; CDR3 length: 18; J gene: TRBJ2-1; V gene: TRBV7-2; CDR3 protein: CASSLAREGGRSYNEQFF; CDR3 DNA: TGTGCCAGCAGCTTAGCGCGCGAAGGGGGGAGGTCCTACAATGAGCAGTTCTTC
D gene: .; clone size: .; CDR3 length: 14; J gene: TRBJ2-7; V gene: TRBV5-6; CDR3 protein: CASSLEAHSYEQYF; CDR3 DNA: TGTGCCAGCAGCTTGGAAGCACACTCCTACGAGCAGTACTTC
D gene: TRBD1; clone size: .; CDR3 length: 17; J gene: TRBJ2-3; V gene: TRBV11-3; CDR3 protein: CASSSRGGQGFPDTQYF; CDR3 DNA: TGTGCCAGCAGCTCTCGTGGGGGACAGGGGTTTCCAGATACGCAGTATTTT
D gene: .; clone size: .; CDR3 length: 15; J gene: TRBJ2-1; V gene: TRBV24-1; CDR3 protein: CATSDRASSYNEQFF; CDR3 DNA: TGTGCCACCAGTGATCGGGCGTCCTCCTACAATGAGCAGTTCTTC
D gene: .; clone size: .; CDR3 length: 12; J gene: TRBJ1-1; V gene: TRBV5-6; CDR3 protein: CASSLPLAEAFF; CDR3 DNA: TGTGCCAGCAGCTTACCTTTGGCTGAAGCTTTCTTT
D gene: TRBD1; clone size: .; CDR3 length: 15; J gene: TRBJ1-1; V gene: TRBV6-1; CDR3 protein: CASSEDEGASTEAFF; CDR3 DNA: TGTGCCAGCAGTGAAGATGAGGGGGCAAGTACTGAAGCTTTCTTT
D gene: .; clone size: few; CDR3 length: 15; J gene: TRBJ1-1; V gene: TRBV19; CDR3 protein: CASSIDQGVVTEAFF; CDR3 DNA: TGTGCCAGTAGTATAGATCAAGGGGTGGTCACTGAAGCTTTCTTT
D gene: .; clone size: .; CDR3 length: 12; J gene: TRBJ1-5; V gene: TRBV30; CDR3 protein: CAWSRSNQPQHF; CDR3 DNA: TGTGCCTGGTCTCGTAGCAATCAGCCCCAGCATTTT
D gene: TRBD2; clone size: .; CDR3 length: 18; J gene: TRBJ2-7; V gene: TRBV28; CDR3 protein: CASSPRLGTSGGRDEQYF; CDR3 DNA: TGTGCCAGCAGTCCACGCCTTGGGACTAGCGGGGGGAGGGACGAGCAGTACTTC
D gene: .; clone size: .; CDR3 length: 13; J gene: TRBJ2-5; V gene: TRBV15; CDR3 protein: CATSRGRWETQYF; CDR3 DNA: TGTGCCACCAGCAGGGGGAGGTGGGAGACCCAGTACTTC
D gene: .; clone size: .; CDR3 length: 15; J gene: TRBJ1-3; V gene: TRBV7-6; CDR3 protein: CASSGEVTGWNTIYF; CDR3 DNA: TGTGCCAGCAGCGGGGAGGTTACGGGTTGGAACACCATATATTTT
D gene: TRBD1; clone size: .; CDR3 length: 16; J gene: TRBJ1-1; V gene: TRBV5-1; CDR3 protein: CASSLPGDRVETEAFF; CDR3 DNA: TGCGCCAGCAGCTTACCGGGGGACAGGGTGGAGACTGAAGCTTTCTTT
D gene: TRBD2; clone size: .; CDR3 length: 15; J gene: TRBJ2-7; V gene: TRBV11-2; CDR3 protein: CASSLFRASGYEQYF; CDR3 DNA: TGTGCCAGCAGCTTATTTAGGGCTAGCGGCTACGAGCAGTACTTC
D gene: .; clone size: .; CDR3 length: 14; J gene: TRBJ1-2; V gene: TRBV28; CDR3 protein: CASSSHGGWGGYTF; CDR3 DNA: TGTGCCAGCAGTTCCCACGGGGGCTGGGGAGGCTACACCTTC
D gene: .; clone size: .; CDR3 length: 13; J gene: TRBJ2-1; V gene: TRBV18; CDR3 protein: CASSMASYNEQFF; CDR3 DNA: TGTGCCAGCTCAATGGCCTCCTACAATGAGCAGTTCTTC
D gene: TRBD1; clone size: .; CDR3 length: 14; J gene: TRBJ2-1; V gene: TRBV5-4; CDR3 protein: CASTKTGTYNEQFF; CDR3 DNA: TGTGCCAGCACCAAGACAGGGACCTACAATGAGCAGTTCTTC
D gene: .; clone size: .; CDR3 length: 12; J gene: TRBJ1-1; V gene: TRBV29-1; CDR3 protein: CSAGGGSTEAFF; CDR3 DNA: TGCAGCGCTGGGGGGGGTTCCACTGAAGCTTTCTTT
D gene: .; clone size: few; CDR3 length: 11; J gene: TRBJ2-3; V gene: TRBV12-3/TRBV12-4; CDR3 protein: CASGRTDTQYF; CDR3 DNA: TGTGCCAGCGGTCGAACAGATACGCAGTATTTT
D gene: .; clone size: .; CDR3 length: 16; J gene: TRBJ1-4; V gene: TRBV7-2; CDR3 protein: CASSLGLRTTNEKLFF; CDR3 DNA: TGTGCCAGCAGCTTAGGTTTGCGGACAACTAATGAAAAACTGTTTTTT
D gene: .; clone size: .; CDR3 length: 16; J gene: TRBJ1-2; V gene: TRBV7-9; CDR3 protein: CASSLKGGAEIGGYTF; CDR3 DNA: TGTGCCAGCAGCTTAAAAGGGGGGGCTGAGATTGGTGGCTACACCTTC
D gene: TRBD1; clone size: .; CDR3 length: 18; J gene: TRBJ1-1; V gene: TRBV15; CDR3 protein: CATSGRSGTGVGRTEAFF; CDR3 DNA: TGTGCCACCAGCGGAAGGTCCGGGACAGGGGTCGGGAGGACTGAAGCTTTCTTT
D gene: .; clone size: .; CDR3 length: 16; J gene: TRBJ1-3; V gene: TRBV21-1; CDR3 protein: CASSTFQGVSGNTIYF; CDR3 DNA: TGTGCCAGCAGCACATTCCAGGGGGTAAGTGGAAACACCATATATTTT
D gene: .; clone size: .; CDR3 length: 13; J gene: TRBJ1-6; V gene: TRBV3-1/TRBV3-2; CDR3 protein: CASSPNGNSPLHF; CDR3 DNA: TGTGCCAGCAGCCCCAACGGGAATTCACCCCTCCACTTT